This TCR beta chain was captured in a study of blood T cells in healthy people across ages. This CDR3 has 11 residues. V lost 2 bases and J lost 7, with 6 bases in between. Germline lookup yields CDR1 SQVTM and CDR2 ANQGSEA. Using a J-beta primer mix together with a sample-barcoded 5' primer, a second PCR was run for about 6 to 11 cycles. Every cDNA was tagged by a template-switch adaptor with 12 random nucleotides. Sequencing recovered at least 3 million CDR3-containing paired-end reads from each sample. TCRdb reanalysed the 5' RACE reads using MiXCR and keeps one entry per CDR3 protein. The repertoire holds more than 1,400,000 distinct CDR3 sequences, 35% to 45% seen once, with approximately 7.9% in the top ten.

This clonotype was sampled from a woman aged 18-29 years in good health. The gene calls are TRBV29-1 and TRBJ2-1; the D is unclear. The sequenced sample was blood. The CDR3 is CSVENDNEQFF. In DNA form, the CDR3 reads TGCAGCGTTGAAAACGATAATGAGCAGTTCTTC.